This T cell receptor beta chain came from a study of blood T cell repertoires in COVID-19. For the study at large: Donors in the United States, Italy and Spain gave samples during acute or convalescent COVID-19.

V was clipped by 4 bases and J by 8 bases; unmatched bases: 11. Per germline, CDR1 MGHRA and CDR2 YSYEKL. The CDR3 loop spans 15 amino acids. Data came from immunoSEQ multiplex PCR; TCRdb stores just in-frame clones and leaves some out. In the table there are 240,000 or so clones, about nine tenths of which are singletons. Sequenced input: PBMCs or T cells enriched from blood (not recorded which). The receptor was isolated from a man over 45 who had been exposed to COVID-19. The V and J genes are TRBV4-1 and TRBJ1-2; 9 positions agree with TRBD1. The CDR3, as DNA: TGCGCCAGCAGCCCTCGGGGGGACAGGGTAACCGGCTACACCTTC. Its translation: CASSPRGDRVTGYTF.